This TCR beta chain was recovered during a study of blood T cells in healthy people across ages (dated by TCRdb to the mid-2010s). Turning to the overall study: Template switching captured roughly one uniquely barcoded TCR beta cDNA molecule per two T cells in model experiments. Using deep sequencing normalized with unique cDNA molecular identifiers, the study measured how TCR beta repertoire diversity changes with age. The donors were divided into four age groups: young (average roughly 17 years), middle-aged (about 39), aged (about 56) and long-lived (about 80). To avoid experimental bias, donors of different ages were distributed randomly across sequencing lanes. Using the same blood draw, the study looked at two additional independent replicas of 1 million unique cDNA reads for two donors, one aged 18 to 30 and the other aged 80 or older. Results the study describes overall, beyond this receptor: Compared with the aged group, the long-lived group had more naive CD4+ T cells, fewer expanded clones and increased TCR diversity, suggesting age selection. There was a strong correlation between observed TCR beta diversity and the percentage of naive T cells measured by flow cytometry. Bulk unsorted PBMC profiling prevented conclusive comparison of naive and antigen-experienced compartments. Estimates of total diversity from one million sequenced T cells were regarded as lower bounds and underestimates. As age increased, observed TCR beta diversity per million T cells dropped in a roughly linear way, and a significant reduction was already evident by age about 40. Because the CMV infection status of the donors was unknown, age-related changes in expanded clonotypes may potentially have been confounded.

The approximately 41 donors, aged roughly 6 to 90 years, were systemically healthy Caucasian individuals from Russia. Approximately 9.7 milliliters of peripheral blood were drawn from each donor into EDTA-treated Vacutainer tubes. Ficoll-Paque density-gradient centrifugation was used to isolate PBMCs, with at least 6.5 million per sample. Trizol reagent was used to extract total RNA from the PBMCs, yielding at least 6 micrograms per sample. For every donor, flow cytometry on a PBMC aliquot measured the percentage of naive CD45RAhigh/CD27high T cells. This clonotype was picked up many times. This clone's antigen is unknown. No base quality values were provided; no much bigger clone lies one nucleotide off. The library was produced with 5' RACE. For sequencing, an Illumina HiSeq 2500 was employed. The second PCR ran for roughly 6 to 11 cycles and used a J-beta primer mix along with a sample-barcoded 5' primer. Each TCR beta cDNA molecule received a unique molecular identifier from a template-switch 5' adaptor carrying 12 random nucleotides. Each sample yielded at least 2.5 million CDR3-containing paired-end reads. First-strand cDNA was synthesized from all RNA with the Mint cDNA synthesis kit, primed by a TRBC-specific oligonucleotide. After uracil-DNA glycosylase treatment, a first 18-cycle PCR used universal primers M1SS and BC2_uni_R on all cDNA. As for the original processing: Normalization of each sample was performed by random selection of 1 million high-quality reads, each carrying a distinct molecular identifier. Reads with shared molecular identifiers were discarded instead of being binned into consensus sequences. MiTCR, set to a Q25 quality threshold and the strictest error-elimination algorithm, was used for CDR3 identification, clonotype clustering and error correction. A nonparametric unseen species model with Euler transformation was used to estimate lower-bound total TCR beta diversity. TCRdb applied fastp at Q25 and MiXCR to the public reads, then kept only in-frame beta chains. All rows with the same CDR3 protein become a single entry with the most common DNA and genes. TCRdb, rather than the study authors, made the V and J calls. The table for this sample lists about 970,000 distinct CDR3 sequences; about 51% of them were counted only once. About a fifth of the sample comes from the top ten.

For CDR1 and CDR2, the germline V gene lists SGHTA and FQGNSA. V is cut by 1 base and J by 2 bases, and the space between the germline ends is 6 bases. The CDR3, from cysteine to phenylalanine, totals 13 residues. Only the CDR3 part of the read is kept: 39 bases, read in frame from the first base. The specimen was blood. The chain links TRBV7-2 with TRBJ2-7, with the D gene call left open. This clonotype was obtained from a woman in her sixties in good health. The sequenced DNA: TGTGCCAGCAGCTTAGTAAACCCCTACGAGCAGTACTTC. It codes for CASSLVNPYEQYF.